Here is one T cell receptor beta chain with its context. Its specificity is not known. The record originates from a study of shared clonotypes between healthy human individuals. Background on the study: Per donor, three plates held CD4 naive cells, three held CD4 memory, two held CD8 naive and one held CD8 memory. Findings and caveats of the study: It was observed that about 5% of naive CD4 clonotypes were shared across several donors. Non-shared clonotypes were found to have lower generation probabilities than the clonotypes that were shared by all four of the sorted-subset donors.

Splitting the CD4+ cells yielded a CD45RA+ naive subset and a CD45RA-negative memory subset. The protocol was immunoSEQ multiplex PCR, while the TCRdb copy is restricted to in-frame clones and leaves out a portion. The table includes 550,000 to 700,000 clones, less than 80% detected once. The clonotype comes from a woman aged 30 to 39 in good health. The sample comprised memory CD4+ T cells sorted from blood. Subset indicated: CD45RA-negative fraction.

The chain's CDR3 is CASTHRPSTDTQYF. The CDR3 DNA is TGTGCCAGCACTCACCGACCTAGCACAGATACGCAGTATTTT. The chain joins TRBV7-9 to TRBJ2-3, with D uncertain. CDR1 and CDR2 from the germline V gene are SEHNR and FQNEAQ (reference sequence). V was pared by 7 bases and J by 0 bases, with 11 bases between. The CDR3 length is 14 residues.